The present TCR beta chain was sequenced within a study of human T cells and chemical hapten exposure. TCRdb processed the RACE reads anew with MiXCR; each CDR3 protein has one entry. This sample has about 84,000 distinct CDR3 sequences, with approximately 10% found just once. The study's findings and limits: Controls had significantly fewer large CDR3 similarity clusters than were formed by expanded TCRs.

Germline lookup yields CDR1 SQVTM and CDR2 ANQGSEA. Trimming removed 2 bases at V and 5 bases at J, with 7 bases between. This CDR3 has 11 amino acids. Time point given: patch test 3, about 24 weeks after DPC sensitization. Treatment defined: therapeutic diphenylcyclopropenone sensitization with weekly scalp DPC. This clonotype was recorded a few times. Its antigen is currently unknown. The J gene is TRBJ2-7, the V gene TRBV29-1; D tentatively reads TRBD1 or TRBD2 (6 bases each). Here the sequenced sample was whole blood, taken in connection with sensitization to the hapten diphenylcyclopropenone (DPC). The receptor was derived from a woman in her forties or fifties with alopecia areata. Some clones in this sample may be carry-over from other donors' samples. CDR3: CSVERGDEQYF. DNA for the CDR3: TGCAGCGTTGAAAGGGGGGACGAGCAGTACTTC.